Reported below is one T cell receptor (beta chain). Its specificity is unknown. The source of the sample is a study of T cell responses to AZD1222 COVID-19 vaccine. Background on the study: Investigators merged groups given second doses at roughly 4 or roughly 12 weeks.

Overall study results and limits: Samples come after the peak T cell response, not at day 14. Donors skewed white British and female; clonal diversity was possibly underestimated. Just five or six AZD1222 recipients were seropositive at baseline.

The CDR3 loop spans 14 amino acids. V was pared by 5 bases and J by 3 bases, with 10 bases between. The germline gives CDR1 KGHDR, CDR2 SFDVKD. Libraries were prepared by immunoSEQ multiplex PCR; TCRdb keeps only in-frame clonotypes and omits some of them. Of about 130,000 clones in the sample, about nine tenths are singletons; the top ten hold roughly 8%. The chain joins TRBV24-1 to TRBJ1-5; no firm D call. The TCR sequence derives from an adult in good health. This material consisted of peripheral blood, taken on day 0 of AZD1222 vaccination. The CDR3 sequence is CATSVRQSNQPQHF. As DNA, the CDR3 is TGTGCCACCAGTGTAAGGCAGTCCAATCAGCCCCAGCATTTT.